This T cell receptor (beta chain) comes out of a study of T-cell reconstitution after alpha-beta-depleted transplantation in children. A library of TCRbeta sequences, prepared with unique molecular identifiers, was generated. TCRdb reprocessed the PCR reads via MiXCR and lists one record per CDR3 protein. The data show about 400,000 distinct CDR3 sequences, with just over 20% seen just once and less than 4.5% held by the top ten. This clonotype came up a few times. V was trimmed by 3 bases and J by 3 bases, leaving 7 bases between them. The germline V gene encodes CDR1 DFQATT and CDR2 SNEGSKA (reference sequence). The CDR3 has 12 amino acids.

The chain has TRBV20-1 and TRBJ2-3; D gene uncertain. This TCR was recovered from a human donor who donated a stem cell graft to a child with acute myeloid leukemia. The source material was PBMCs from the stem cell graft donor, sampled from the stem cell graft. CDR3 sequence: CSARVTTDTQYF. In nucleotides, the CDR3 is TGCAGTGCTAGGGTAACAACAGATACGCAGTATTTT.